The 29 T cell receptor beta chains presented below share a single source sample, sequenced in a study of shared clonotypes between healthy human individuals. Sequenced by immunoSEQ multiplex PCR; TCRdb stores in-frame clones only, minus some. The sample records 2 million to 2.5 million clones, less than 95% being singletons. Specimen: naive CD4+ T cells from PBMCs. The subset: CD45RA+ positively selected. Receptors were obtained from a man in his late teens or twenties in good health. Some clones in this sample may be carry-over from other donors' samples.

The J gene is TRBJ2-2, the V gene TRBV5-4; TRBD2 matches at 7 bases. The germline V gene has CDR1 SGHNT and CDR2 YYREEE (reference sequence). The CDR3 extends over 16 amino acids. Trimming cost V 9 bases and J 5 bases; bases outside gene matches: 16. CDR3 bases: TGTGCCACCTGGAGCGGAGGGCGGGGGACGACCGGGGAGCTGTTTTTT. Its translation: CATWSGGRGTTGELFF.

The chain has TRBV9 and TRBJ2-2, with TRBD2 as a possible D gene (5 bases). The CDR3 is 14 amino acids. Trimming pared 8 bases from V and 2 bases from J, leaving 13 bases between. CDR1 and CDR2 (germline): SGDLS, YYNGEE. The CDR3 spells CASKGEVNTGELFF. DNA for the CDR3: TGTGCCAGTAAGGGAGAGGTCAACACCGGGGAGCTGTTTTTT.

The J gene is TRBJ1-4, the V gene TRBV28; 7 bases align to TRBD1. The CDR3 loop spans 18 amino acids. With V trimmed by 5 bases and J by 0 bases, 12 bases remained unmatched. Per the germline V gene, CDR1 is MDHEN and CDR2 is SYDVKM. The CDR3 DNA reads TGTGCCAGCAGTCGAGCCGGGACAGACTTTGCAACTAATGAAAAACTGTTTTTT. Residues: CASSRAGTDFATNEKLFF.

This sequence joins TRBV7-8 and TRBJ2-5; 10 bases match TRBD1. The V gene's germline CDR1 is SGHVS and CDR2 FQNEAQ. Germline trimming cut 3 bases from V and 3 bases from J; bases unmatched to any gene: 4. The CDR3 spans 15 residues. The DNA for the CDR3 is TGTGCCAGCAGCTTTTCGGACAGGGGGGAAGAGACCCAGTACTTC. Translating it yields CASSFSDRGEETQYF.

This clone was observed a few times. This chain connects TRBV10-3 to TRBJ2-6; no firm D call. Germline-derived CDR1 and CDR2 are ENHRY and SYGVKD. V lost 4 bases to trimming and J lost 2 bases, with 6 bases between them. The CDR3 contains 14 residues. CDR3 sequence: CAISGLPGANVLTF. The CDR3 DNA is TGTGCCATCAGTGGATTACCTGGGGCCAACGTCCTGACTTTC.

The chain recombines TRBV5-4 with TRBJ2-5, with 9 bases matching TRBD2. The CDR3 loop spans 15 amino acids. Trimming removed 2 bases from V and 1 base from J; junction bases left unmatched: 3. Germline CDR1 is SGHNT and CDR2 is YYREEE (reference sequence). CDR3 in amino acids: CASSFRLAAQETQYF. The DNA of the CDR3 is TGTGCCAGCAGCTTCAGACTAGCGGCCCAAGAGACCCAGTACTTC.

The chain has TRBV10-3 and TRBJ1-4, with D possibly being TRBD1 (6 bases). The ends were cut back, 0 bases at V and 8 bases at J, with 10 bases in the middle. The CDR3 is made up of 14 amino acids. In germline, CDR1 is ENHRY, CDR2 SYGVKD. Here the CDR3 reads CAISESQGYEKLFF. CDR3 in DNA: TGTGCCATCAGTGAGTCACAGGGTTACGAAAAACTGTTTTTT.

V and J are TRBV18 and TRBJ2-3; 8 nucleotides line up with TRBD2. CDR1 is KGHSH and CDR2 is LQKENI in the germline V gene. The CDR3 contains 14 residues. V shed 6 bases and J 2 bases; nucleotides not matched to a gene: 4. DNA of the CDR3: TGTGCCAGCTCCCAAGCGGGAGACACAGATACGCAGTATTTT. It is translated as CASSQAGDTDTQYF.

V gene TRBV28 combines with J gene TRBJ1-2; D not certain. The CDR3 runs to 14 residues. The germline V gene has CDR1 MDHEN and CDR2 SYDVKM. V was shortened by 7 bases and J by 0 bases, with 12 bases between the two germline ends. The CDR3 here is CASTPVGANYGYTF. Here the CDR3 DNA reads TGTGCCAGCACCCCCGTCGGGGCTAACTATGGCTACACCTTC.

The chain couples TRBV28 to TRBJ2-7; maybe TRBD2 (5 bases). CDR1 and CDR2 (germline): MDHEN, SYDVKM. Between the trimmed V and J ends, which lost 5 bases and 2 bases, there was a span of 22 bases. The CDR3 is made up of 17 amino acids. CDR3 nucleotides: TGTGCCAGCAGTAGCCCCTCCGGGTCCCCGAGGGCCTACGAGCAGTACTTC. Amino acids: CASSSPSGSPRAYEQYF.

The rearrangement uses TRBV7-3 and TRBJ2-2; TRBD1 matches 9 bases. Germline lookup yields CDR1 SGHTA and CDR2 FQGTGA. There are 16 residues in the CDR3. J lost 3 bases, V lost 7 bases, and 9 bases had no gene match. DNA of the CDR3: TGTGCCAGCACCACCGGGACAGGGAGATACACCGGGGAGCTGTTTTTT. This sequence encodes CASTTGTGRYTGELFF.

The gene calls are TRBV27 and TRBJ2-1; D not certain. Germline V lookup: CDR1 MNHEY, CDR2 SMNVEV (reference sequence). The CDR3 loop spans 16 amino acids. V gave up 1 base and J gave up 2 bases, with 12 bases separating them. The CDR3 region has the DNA TGTGCCAGCAGTTTATTTCTAGATCCGGCCTACAATGAGCAGTTCTTC. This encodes CASSLFLDPAYNEQFF.

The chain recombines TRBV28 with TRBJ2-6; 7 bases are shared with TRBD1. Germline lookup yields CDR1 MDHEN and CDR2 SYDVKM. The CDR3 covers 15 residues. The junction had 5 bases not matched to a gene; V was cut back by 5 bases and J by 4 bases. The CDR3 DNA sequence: TGTGCCAGCAGTGAGGGGGCCGAAGGGGCCAACGTCCTGACTTTC. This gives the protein CASSEGAEGANVLTF.

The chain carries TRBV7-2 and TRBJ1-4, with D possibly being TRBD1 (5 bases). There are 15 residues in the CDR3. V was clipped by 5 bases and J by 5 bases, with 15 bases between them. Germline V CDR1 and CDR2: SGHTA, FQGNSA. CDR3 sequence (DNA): TGTGCCAGCAGCCGTTTTAGAGGGGTAAATGAAAAACTGTTTTTT. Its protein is CASSRFRGVNEKLFF.

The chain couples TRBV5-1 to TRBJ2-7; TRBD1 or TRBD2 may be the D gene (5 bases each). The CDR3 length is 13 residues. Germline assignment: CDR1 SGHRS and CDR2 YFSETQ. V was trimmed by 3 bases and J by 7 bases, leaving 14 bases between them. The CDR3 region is CASSSGDGMEQYF. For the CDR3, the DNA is TGCGCCAGCAGCTCCGGGGACGGGATGGAGCAGTACTTC. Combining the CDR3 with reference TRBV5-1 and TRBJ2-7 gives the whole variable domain KAGVTQTPRYLIKTRGQQVTLSCSPISGHRSVSWYQQTPGQGLQFLFEYFSETQRNKGNFPGRFSGRQFSNSRSEMNVSTLELGDSALYLCASSSGDGMEQYFGPGTRLTVT.

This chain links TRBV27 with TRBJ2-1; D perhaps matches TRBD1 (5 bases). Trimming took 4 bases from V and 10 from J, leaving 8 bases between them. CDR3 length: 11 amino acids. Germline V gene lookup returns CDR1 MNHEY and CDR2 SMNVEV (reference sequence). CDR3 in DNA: TGTGCCAGCAGTTCCCACAGGGAGCAGTTCTTC. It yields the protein CASSSHREQFF.

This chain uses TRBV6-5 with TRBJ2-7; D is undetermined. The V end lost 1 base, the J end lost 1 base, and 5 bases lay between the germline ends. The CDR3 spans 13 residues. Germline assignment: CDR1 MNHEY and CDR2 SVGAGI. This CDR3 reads CASSYWDSYEQYF. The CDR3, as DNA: TGTGCCAGCAGTTACTGGGATTCCTACGAGCAGTACTTC.

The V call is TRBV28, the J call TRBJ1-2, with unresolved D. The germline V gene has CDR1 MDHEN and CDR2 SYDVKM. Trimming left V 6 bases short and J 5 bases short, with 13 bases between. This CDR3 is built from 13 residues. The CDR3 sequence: CASSLRGLYGYTF. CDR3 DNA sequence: TGTGCCAGCAGCCTTCGGGGTCTTTATGGCTACACCTTC.

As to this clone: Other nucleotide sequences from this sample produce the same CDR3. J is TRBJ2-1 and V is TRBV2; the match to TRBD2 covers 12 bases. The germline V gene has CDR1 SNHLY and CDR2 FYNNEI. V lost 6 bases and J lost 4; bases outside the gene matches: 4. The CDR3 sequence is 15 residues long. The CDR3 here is CASSLAGGPYNEQFF. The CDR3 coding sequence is TGTGCCAGCAGCCTAGCGGGAGGGCCATACAATGAGCAGTTCTTC.

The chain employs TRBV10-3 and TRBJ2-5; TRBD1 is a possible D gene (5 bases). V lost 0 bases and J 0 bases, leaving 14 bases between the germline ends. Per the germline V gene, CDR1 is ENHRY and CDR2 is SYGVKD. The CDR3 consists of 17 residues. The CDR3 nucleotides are TGTGCCATCAGTGAGTCGACGCAGGGCCGATACCAAGAGACCCAGTACTTC. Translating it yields CAISESTQGRYQETQYF.

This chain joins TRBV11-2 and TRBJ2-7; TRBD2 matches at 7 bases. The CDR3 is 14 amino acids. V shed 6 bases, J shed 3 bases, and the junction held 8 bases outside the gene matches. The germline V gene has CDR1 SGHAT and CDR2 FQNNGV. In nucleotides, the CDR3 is TGTGCCAGCAGTACGATTAGCGGGCACTACGAGCAGTACTTC. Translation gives CASSTISGHYEQYF.

The CDR3 sequence: CASSIWTGPDGYTF. CDR3 coding DNA: TGTGCCAGTAGTATCTGGACAGGTCCGGATGGCTACACCTTC. This chain links TRBV19 with TRBJ1-2; 7 bases align to TRBD1. V lost 3 bases to trimming and J lost 6 bases; unmatched junction nucleotides: 7. This CDR3 comprises 14 residues. CDR1 and CDR2 from the germline V gene are LNHDA and SQIVND (reference sequence).

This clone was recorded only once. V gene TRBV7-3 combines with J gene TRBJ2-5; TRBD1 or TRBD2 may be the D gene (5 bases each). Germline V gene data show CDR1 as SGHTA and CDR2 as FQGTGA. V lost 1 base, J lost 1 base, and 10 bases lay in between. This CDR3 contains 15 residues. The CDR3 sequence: CASSLIPGAQETQYF. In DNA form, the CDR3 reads TGTGCCAGCAGCTTAATCCCCGGGGCCCAAGAGACCCAGTACTTC.

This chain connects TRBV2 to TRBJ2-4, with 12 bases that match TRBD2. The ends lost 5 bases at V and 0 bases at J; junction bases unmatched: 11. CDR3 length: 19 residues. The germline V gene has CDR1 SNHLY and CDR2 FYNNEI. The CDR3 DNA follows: TGTGCCAGCAGTATTCCCGGGACTAGCGGGTACTTAGCCAAAAACATTCAGTACTTC. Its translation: CASSIPGTSGYLAKNIQYF. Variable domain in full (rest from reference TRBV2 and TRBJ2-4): EPEVTQTPSHQVTQMGQEVILRCVPISNHLYFYWYRQILGQKVEFLVSFYNNEISEKSEIFDDQFSVERPDGSNFTLKIRSTKLEDSAMYFCASSIPGTSGYLAKNIQYFGAGTRLSVL.

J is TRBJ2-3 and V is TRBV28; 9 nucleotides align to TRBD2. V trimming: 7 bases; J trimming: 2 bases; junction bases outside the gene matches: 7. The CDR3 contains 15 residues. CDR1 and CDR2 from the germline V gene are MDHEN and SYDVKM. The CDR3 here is CASIEGGRDTDTQYF. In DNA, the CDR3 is TGTGCCAGCATCGAGGGCGGGAGGGACACAGATACGCAGTATTTT. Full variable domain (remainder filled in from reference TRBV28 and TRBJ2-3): DVKVTQSSRYLVKRTGEKVFLECVQDMDHENMFWYRQDPGLGLRLIYFSYDVKMKEKGDIPEGYSVSREKKERFSLILESASTNQTSMYLCASIEGGRDTDTQYFGPGTRLTVL.

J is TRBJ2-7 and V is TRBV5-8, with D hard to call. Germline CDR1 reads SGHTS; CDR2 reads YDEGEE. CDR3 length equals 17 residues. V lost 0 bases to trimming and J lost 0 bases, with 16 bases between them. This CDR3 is CASSLGIRLSSSYEQYF. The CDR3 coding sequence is TGTGCCAGCAGCTTGGGTATTAGGCTATCCTCCTCCTACGAGCAGTACTTC.

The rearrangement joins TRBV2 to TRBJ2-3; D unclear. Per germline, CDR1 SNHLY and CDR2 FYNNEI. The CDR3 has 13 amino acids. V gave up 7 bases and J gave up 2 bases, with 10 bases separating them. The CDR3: CASKRESTDTQYF. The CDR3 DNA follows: TGTGCCAGCAAAAGGGAATCCACAGATACGCAGTATTTT.

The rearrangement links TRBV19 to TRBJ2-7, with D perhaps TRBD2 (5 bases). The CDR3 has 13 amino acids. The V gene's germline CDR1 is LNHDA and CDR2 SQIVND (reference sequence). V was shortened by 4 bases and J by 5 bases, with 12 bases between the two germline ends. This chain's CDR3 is CASSKGEEDEQYF. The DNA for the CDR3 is TGTGCCAGTAGTAAGGGAGAGGAGGACGAGCAGTACTTC.

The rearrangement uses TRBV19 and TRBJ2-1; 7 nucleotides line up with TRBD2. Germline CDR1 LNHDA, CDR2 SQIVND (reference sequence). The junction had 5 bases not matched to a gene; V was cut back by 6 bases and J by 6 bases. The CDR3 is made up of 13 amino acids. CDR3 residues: CASRKAGINEQFF. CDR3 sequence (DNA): TGTGCCAGTAGAAAAGCGGGAATCAATGAGCAGTTCTTC.